This section outlines one T cell receptor (beta chain) sequence together with its context. Its antigen target is currently unknown. Base qualities were left out, and no much larger clone turns up one base away. The record originates from a study of T-cell memory formation after mild COVID-19 (dated by TCRdb to about 2021). For the study in its entirety: TCR sequence clusters from the two donors were found to be largely donor specific. In a couple of donors, T-cell clones that expanded and contracted after mild COVID-19 were tracked by sequencing TCRalpha and TCRbeta repertoires over time. The cohort comprised two young, previously healthy adult volunteers, one female and one male.

The research as a whole found: The detection of some responding clones in pre-infection memory suggests that pre-existing cross-reactive memory T cells joined the SARS-CoV-2 response. Contracting CD4+ clones appeared mostly in the CM and EM memory subsets, whereas CD8+ clones were enriched in EMRA. Balanced CD4/CD8 phenotypes were observed for clones contracting from day 15 to 85, whereas a bias towards CD4+ was observed for a second wave of clones expanding from day 15 to 37. Only two mild cases were covered by the study, and larger cohorts that include severe cases with pre-infection samples were considered necessary. SARS-CoV-2 specificity of the second-wave clones peaking on day 37 was not confirmed.

Ficoll-Paque density gradient centrifugation was the method used to isolate PBMCs. V was cut back by 4 bases and J by 5 bases, leaving a gap of 15 bases between them. CDR1 SQVTM and CDR2 ANQGSEA are derived from the germline V gene. The CDR3 goes from the cysteine to the phenylalanine over 13 residues. Just the 39-base CDR3 DNA is kept, in frame starting at base 1. Sequencing relied on an Illumina NovaSeq 6000. Using 5'RACE with constant-segment primers, TCRalpha and TCRbeta cDNA libraries were constructed, with sample barcodes and unique molecular identifiers added in the process. Trizol reagent was used to extract RNA from every sample. The libraries were amplified in two PCR steps, and the second step added a second sample barcode and Illumina TruSeq adapters. Libraries were sequenced on an Illumina NovaSeq with 2 x 150 bp paired-end reads. The authors processed their data as follows. Demultiplexing of reads and collapsing into UMI-guided consensus sequences were performed with migec v1.2.7. Using mixcr v2.1.11, the UMI consensuses were aligned to TRA and TRB V and J templates and assembled into clonotypes. Expanded or contracted clonotypes were those called significant by both edgeR and NoisET, with noise models trained on biological replicates. edgeR calls used a false discovery rate-adjusted p below 0.01 and a log2 fold-change threshold of 1. As an exploratory analysis of dynamics, PCA with hierarchical clustering was applied to max-normalized trajectories of the 1000 most abundant clonotypes. The CD4 or CD8 phenotype of responding clones was assigned using the separately sequenced CD4+ and CD8+ repertoires. TCRdb reworked the public reads: Q25 trimming with fastp, MiXCR clone assembly, productive beta chains retained. CDR3 protein sequences are deduplicated, and each keeps its most common genes and DNA. These V and J calls derive from TCRdb rather than the authors' analysis. Within this sample are approximately 580,000 distinct CDR3 sequences, with about a fifth of them counted one time only. The ten largest clones capture under 15% of the sample.

This sequence originates from an adult woman who had mild COVID-19 (a few samples of this study predate the infection). The sample titles of this study are shuffled in the database, so cell type and time point are left out; the donor was told from shared clones. The rearrangement combines TRBV29-1 with TRBJ2-7; 5 matching bases give a weak D call of TRBD1. The source material was PBMCs or a T cell subset sorted from them (not recorded which). The CDR3 has the sequence CSVARSDRDEQYF. The nucleotide sequence reads TGCAGCGTTGCCCGAAGTGACAGAGACGAGCAGTACTTC.